The clone carrying this T cell receptor beta chain came up once. The data originate from a study of shared clonotypes between healthy human individuals. All donors were healthy HIV-negative adults lacking recent acute infections or vaccinations. Genomic DNA per cell subset filled all wells of several immunoSEQ plates. Libraries were prepared by immunoSEQ multiplex PCR; TCRdb keeps only in-frame clonotypes and omits some of them. The sample carries about 510,000 clones, more than 65% recorded once. V gave up 5 bases and J gave up 4 bases, with 8 bases separating them. The CDR3 contains 11 residues. From germline, CDR1 is SQVTM and CDR2 ANQGSEA.

The sample taken for sequencing was PBMCs. The sequence was collected from a woman aged 40 to 50 in good health. Some clones in this sample may be carry-over from other donors' samples. This chain joins TRBV29-1 and TRBJ2-5; the D call may be TRBD1 or TRBD2 (5 bases each). The CDR3 bases are TGCAGCGTTCCAGGGAGAGAGACCCAGTACTTC. It codes for CSVPGRETQYF.